What follows describes a single TCR beta chain. In the original processing: Quantification of nucleated cells was approximated via reference gene primer amplification. Sequencing was performed with immunoSEQ multiplex PCR; in TCRdb, only in-frame clones are kept and a portion is missing. That table gives V, J and clone size, and the DNA gave D and trimming. The sample holds 100,000 to 120,000 clones; about nine tenths are singletons and the top ten take 2.4%. This entry belongs to a study of blood T cell repertoires in COVID-19. CDR3 size: 14 residues. The ends lost 8 bases at V and 4 bases at J; junction bases unmatched: 2. Germline V gives CDR1 MNHEY, CDR2 SVGAGI.

The sample was peripheral blood. This chain links TRBV6-5 with TRBJ2-1; 13 bases are a match to TRBD2. This clonotype was obtained from a human donor in a cohort sampled during active COVID-19. The CDR3: CASEGLAGYNEQFF. The DNA for the CDR3 is TGTGCCAGCGAGGGACTAGCGGGATACAATGAGCAGTTCTTC.